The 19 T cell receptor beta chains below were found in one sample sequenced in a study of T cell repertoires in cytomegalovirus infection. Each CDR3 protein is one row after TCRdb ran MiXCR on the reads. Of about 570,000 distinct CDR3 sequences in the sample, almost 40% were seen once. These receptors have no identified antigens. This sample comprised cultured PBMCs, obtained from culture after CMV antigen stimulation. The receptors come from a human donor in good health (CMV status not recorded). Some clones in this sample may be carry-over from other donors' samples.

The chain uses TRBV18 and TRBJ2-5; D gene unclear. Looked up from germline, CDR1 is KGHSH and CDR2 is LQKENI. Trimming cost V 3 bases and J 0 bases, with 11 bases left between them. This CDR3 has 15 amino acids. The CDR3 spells CASSPPQRDQETQYF. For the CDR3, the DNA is TGTGCCAGCTCACCCCCCCAGCGTGACCAAGAGACCCAGTACTTC. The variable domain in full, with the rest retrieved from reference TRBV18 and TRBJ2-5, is NAGVMQNPRHLVRRRGQEARLRCSPMKGHSHVYWYRQLPEEGLKFMVYLQKENIIDESGMPKERFSAEFPKEGPSILRIQQVVRGDSAAYFCASSPPQRDQETQYFGPGTRLLVL.

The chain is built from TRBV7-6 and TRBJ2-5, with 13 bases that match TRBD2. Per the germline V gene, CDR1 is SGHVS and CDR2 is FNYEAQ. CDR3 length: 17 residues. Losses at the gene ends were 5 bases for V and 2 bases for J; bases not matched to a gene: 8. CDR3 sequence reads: CASSPGLAGASQETQYF. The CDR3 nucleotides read TGTGCCAGCAGCCCTGGACTAGCGGGAGCATCTCAAGAGACCCAGTACTTC.

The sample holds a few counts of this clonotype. CDR3 sequence: CASSLGVRGRYTEAFF. The CDR3 bases are TGTGCCAGCAGCTTAGGGGTACGGGGGAGATACACTGAAGCTTTCTTT. The chain links TRBV7-8 to TRBJ1-1; a weak D match, TRBD1 (5 bases). Trimming took 1 base from V and 3 from J, leaving 15 bases between them. Germline V gives CDR1 SGHVS, CDR2 FQNEAQ. This CDR3 comprises 16 residues.

The CDR3: CASTLRYTGELFF. In DNA, the CDR3 is TGTGCCAGCACCCTCCGGTACACCGGGGAGCTGTTTTTT. The rearrangement links TRBV7-2 to TRBJ2-2; no firm D call. Germline CDR1 reads SGHTA; CDR2 reads FQGNSA. The V gene lost 7 bases and the J gene lost 3 bases, with 9 bases spanning the gap. The CDR3 is made up of 13 amino acids.

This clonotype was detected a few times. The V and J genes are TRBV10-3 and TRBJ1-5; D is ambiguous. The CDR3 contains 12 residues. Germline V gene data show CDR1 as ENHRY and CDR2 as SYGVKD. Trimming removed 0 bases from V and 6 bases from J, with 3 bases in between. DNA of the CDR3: TGTGCCATCAGTGAGTCGAGTCAGCCCCAGCATTTT. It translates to CAISESSQPQHF.

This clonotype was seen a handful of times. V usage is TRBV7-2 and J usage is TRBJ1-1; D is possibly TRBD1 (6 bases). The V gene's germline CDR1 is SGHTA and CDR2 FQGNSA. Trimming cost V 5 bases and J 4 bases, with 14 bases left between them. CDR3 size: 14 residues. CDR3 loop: CASSPGGGSTEAFF. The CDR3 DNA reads TGTGCCAGCAGCCCGGGGGGGGGCAGCACTGAAGCTTTCTTT.

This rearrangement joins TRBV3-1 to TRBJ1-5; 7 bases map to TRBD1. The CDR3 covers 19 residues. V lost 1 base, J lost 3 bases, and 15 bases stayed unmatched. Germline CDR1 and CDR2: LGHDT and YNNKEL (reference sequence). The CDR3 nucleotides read TGTGCCAGCAGCCAAGCTAAGCGTAAGGGACAGACCTCCAATCAGCCCCAGCATTTT. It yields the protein CASSQAKRKGQTSNQPQHF.

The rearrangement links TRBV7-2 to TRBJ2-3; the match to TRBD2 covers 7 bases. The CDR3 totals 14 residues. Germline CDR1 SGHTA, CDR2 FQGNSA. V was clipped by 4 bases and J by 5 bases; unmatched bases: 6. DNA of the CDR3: TGTGCCAGCAGCTCGCAGGGACTACTAGATACGCAGTATTTT. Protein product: CASSSQGLLDTQYF. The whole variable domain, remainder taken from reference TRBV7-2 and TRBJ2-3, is GAGVSQSPSNKVTEKGKDVELRCDPISGHTALYWYRQSLGQGLEFLIYFQGNSAPDKSGLPSDRFSAERTGGSVSTLTIQRTQQEDSAVYLCASSSQGLLDTQYFGPGTRLTVL.

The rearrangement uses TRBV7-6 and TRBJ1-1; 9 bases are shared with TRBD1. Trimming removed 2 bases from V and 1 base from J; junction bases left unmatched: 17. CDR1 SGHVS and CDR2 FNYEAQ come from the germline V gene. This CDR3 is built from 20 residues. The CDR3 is CASSLFRSYKQGATNTEAFF. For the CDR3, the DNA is TGTGCCAGCAGCTTATTCCGTTCCTATAAACAGGGGGCGACGAACACTGAAGCTTTCTTT. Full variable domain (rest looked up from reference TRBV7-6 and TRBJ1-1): GAGVSQSPRYKVTKRGQDVALRCDPISGHVSLYWYRQALGQGPEFLTYFNYEAQQDKSGLPNDRFSAERPEGSISTLTIQRTEQRDSAMYRCASSLFRSYKQGATNTEAFFGQGTRLTVV.

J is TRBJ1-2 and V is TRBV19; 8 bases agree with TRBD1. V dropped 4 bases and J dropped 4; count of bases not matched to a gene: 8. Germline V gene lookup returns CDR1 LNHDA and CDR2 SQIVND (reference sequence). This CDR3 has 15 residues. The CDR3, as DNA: TGTGCCAGTAGTACCTCCGACAGGGGCCCCTATGGCTACACCTTC. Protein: CASSTSDRGPYGYTF.

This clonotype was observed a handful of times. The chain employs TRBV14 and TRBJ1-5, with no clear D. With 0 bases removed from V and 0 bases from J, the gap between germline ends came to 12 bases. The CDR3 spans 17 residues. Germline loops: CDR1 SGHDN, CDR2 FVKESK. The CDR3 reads CASSQDQGYNSNQPQHF. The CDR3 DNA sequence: TGTGCCAGCAGCCAAGATCAAGGGTACAATAGCAATCAGCCCCAGCATTTT.

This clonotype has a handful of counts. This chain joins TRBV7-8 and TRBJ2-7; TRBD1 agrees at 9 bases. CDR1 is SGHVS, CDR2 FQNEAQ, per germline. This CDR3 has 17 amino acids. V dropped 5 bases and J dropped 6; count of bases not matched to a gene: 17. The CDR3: CASSPNPGQGPVGEQYF. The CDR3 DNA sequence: TGTGCCAGCAGCCCAAACCCGGGACAGGGCCCTGTTGGCGAGCAGTACTTC. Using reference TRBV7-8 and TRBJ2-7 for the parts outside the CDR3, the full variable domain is GAGVSQSPRYKVAKRGQDVALRCDPISGHVSLFWYQQALGQGPEFLTYFQNEAQLDKSGLPSDRFFAERPEGSVSTLKIQRTQQEDSAVYLCASSPNPGQGPVGEQYFGPGTRLTVT.

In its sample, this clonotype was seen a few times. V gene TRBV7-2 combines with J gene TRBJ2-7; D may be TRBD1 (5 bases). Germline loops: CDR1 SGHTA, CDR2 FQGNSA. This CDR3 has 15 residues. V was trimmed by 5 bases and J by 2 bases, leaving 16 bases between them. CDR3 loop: CASSQGHIGPYEQYF. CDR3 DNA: TGTGCCAGCAGCCAAGGACATATAGGACCCTACGAGCAGTACTTC. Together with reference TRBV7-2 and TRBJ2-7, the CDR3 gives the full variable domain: GAGVSQSPSNKVTEKGKDVELRCDPISGHTALYWYRQSLGQGLEFLIYFQGNSAPDKSGLPSDRFSAERTGGSVSTLTIQRTQQEDSAVYLCASSQGHIGPYEQYFGPGTRLTVT.

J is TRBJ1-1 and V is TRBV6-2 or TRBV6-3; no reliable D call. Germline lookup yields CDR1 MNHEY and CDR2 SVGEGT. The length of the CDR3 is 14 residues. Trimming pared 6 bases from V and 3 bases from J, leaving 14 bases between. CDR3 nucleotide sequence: TGTGCCAGCAGACGGGCGGGAGTCGACACTGAAGCTTTCTTT. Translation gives CASRRAGVDTEAFF.

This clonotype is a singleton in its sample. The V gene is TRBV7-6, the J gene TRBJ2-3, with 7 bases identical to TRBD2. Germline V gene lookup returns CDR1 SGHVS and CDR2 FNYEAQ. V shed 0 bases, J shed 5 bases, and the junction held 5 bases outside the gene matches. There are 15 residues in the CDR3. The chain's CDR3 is CASSLATSWGDTQYF. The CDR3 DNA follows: TGTGCCAGCAGCTTAGCGACTAGCTGGGGAGATACGCAGTATTTT. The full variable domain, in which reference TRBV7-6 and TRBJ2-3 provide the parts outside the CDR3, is GAGVSQSPRYKVTKRGQDVALRCDPISGHVSLYWYRQALGQGPEFLTYFNYEAQQDKSGLPNDRFSAERPEGSISTLTIQRTEQRDSAMYRCASSLATSWGDTQYFGPGTRLTVL.

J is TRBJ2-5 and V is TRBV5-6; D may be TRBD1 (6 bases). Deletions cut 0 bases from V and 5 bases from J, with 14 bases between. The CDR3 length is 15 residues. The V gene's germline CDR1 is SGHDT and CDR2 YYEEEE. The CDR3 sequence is CASSLAGQFSETQYF. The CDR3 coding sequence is TGTGCCAGCAGCTTGGCCGGACAGTTTAGTGAGACCCAGTACTTC.

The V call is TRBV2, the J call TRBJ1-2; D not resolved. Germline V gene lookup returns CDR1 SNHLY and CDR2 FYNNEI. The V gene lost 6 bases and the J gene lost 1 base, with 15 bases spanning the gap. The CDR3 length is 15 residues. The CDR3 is CASSGERGSNYGYTF. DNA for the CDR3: TGTGCCAGCAGCGGTGAGCGGGGAAGTAACTATGGCTACACCTTC.

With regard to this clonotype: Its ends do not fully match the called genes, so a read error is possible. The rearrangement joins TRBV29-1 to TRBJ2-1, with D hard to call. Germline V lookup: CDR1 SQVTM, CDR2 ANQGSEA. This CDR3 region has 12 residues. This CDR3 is CSVEEVYNEQFF. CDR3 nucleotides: TGCAGCGTCGAAGAGGTCTACAATGAGCAGTTCTTC.

In DNA, the CDR3 is TGTGCCAGCAGTGGGACTAGTATCAACATTCAGTACTTC. Protein product: CASSGTSINIQYF. V and J are TRBV6-6 and TRBJ2-4; 8 nucleotides agree with TRBD2. Trimming removed 5 bases from V and 7 bases from J; junction bases left unmatched: 4. This CDR3 is 13 amino acids long. Germline CDR1 is MNHNY and CDR2 is SVGAGI (reference sequence).